This is a list of T cell receptor beta chains from one sample in a study of T cells in Graves' hyperthyroidism and ophthalmopathy. Via MiXCR, TCRdb re-called the multiplex PCR reads, giving one row per CDR3 protein. This repertoire shows 550,000 to 600,000 distinct CDR3 sequences, 16% found once; its top ten account for 15% to 20%. The sequenced sample consisted of blood. Every receptor here comes from a woman aged 18-30 years with Graves' hyperthyroidism. CDR3s leave out the opening cysteine and the closing phenylalanine or tryptophan. The order of the fields is V gene, J gene, CDR3 protein.

V: TRBV6-2/TRBV6-3; J: TRBJ2-7; CDR3: ASSDAGGKNEQY
V: TRBV5-6; J: TRBJ1-2; CDR3: ASSPGQSQLYGYT
V: TRBV6-2/TRBV6-3; J: TRBJ1-1; CDR3: ASSYWTQDSLNTEAF
V: TRBV11-2; J: TRBJ2-1; CDR3: ASRTFSDNEQF
V: TRBV12-3/TRBV12-4; J: TRBJ1-6; CDR3: ASSLYRAGDNSPLH
V: TRBV12-3/TRBV12-4; J: TRBJ1-4; CDR3: ASSLEGVREKLF
V: TRBV20-1; J: TRBJ2-7; CDR3: SATDRFYEQY
V: TRBV19; J: TRBJ1-4; CDR3: ASSFLWAAGTNEKLF
V: TRBV9; J: TRBJ2-1; CDR3: ASSVEGGGYNEQF
V: TRBV24-1; J: TRBJ2-1; CDR3: ATSDWTSGEQF
V: TRBV12-3/TRBV12-4; J: TRBJ1-6; CDR3: ASSTRQGGSPLH
V: TRBV2; J: TRBJ2-5; CDR3: ASSYSGGQGALAEY
V: TRBV12-3/TRBV12-4; J: TRBJ1-4; CDR3: ASSLQRGLRDEKLF
V: TRBV6-5; J: TRBJ1-3; CDR3: ASSYGGRTSGNTIY
V: TRBV30; J: TRBJ2-3; CDR3: AWSSGTDTQY
V: TRBV10-3; J: TRBJ1-5; CDR3: AISERASYQPQH
V: TRBV7-9; J: TRBJ2-1; CDR3: VISTSDFNEQF
V: TRBV6-6; J: TRBJ2-5; CDR3: ASSYSGTYQETQY
V: TRBV3-1; J: TRBJ2-1; CDR3: ASSHNTLAPIEQF